Below, 19 T cell receptor beta chains from the same sample are listed, as sequenced in a study of cytomegalovirus exposure and HLA in healthy donors. Data came from immunoSEQ multiplex PCR; TCRdb stores just in-frame clones and leaves some out. The table records roughly 110,000 clones, about 85% of them present only once. The sample comprised PBMCs. These receptors all stem from a woman younger than 35 in good health and CMV-seropositive.

The V and J genes are TRBV28 and TRBJ1-2, with TRBD1 matching 8 bases. In germline, CDR1 is MDHEN, CDR2 SYDVKM. This CDR3 spans 15 amino acids. Unmatched junction bases numbered 10, after V lost 3 bases and J lost 7 bases. This CDR3 is CASSLWAGGRVGYTF. The CDR3 nucleotides read TGTGCCAGCAGTTTGTGGGCAGGGGGCAGAGTTGGCTACACCTTC.

The chain is built from TRBV25-1 and TRBJ1-1; D perhaps matches TRBD1 (6 bases). The germline CDR1 and CDR2 sequences are MGHDK and SYGVNS. The CDR3 is made up of 16 amino acids. V dropped 0 bases and J dropped 4 bases, with 15 bases sitting between them. CDR3 nucleotides: TGTGCCAGCAGTGAATATTGGGGGGGGCGGAGCACTGAAGCTTTCTTT. It is translated as CASSEYWGGRSTEAFF. Filled out from reference TRBV25-1 and TRBJ1-1, the complete variable domain reads EADIYQTPRYLVIGTGKKITLECSQTMGHDKMYWYQQDPGMELHLIHYSYGVNSTEKGDLSSESTVSRIRTEHFPLTLESARPSHTSQYLCASSEYWGGRSTEAFFGQGTRLTVV.

The CDR3 bases are TGCGCCAGCAGCTTGGAGGGGACTAGCGGGGGGTTTACAGATACGCAGTATTTT. It encodes CASSLEGTSGGFTDTQYF. The rearrangement links TRBV5-1 to TRBJ2-3; 15 bases fit TRBD2. The junction had 5 bases not matched to a gene; V was cut back by 0 bases and J by 3 bases. CDR3 length equals 18 residues. Germline V CDR1 and CDR2: SGHRS, YFSETQ. The full variable domain, completed using reference TRBV5-1 and TRBJ2-3, is KAGVTQTPRYLIKTRGQQVTLSCSPISGHRSVSWYQQTPGQGLQFLFEYFSETQRNKGNFPGRFSGRQFSNSRSEMNVSTLELGDSALYLCASSLEGTSGGFTDTQYFGPGTRLTVL.

The chain has TRBV7-8 and TRBJ2-7; no reliable D call. The CDR3 extends over 11 amino acids. CDR1 is SGHVS and CDR2 is FQNEAQ in the germline V gene. Trimming shortened V by 6 bases and J by 6 bases, and 9 bases separated the two germline ends. The CDR3 region is CASRPRGEQYV. The CDR3 coding sequence is TGTGCCAGCAGACCCCGCGGCGAGCAGTACGTC.

This clone was found a few times. The genes are TRBV19 and TRBJ1-6, with D hard to call. The length of the CDR3 is 14 residues. Germline values: CDR1 LNHDA, CDR2 SQIVND (reference sequence). V shed 5 bases and J shed 7 bases, with 12 bases lying between them. The CDR3 loop reads CASSVAGGNSPLHF. CDR3 sequence (DNA): TGTGCCAGTAGTGTCGCAGGTGGAAATTCACCCCTCCACTTT. Based on the CDR3 plus reference TRBV19 and TRBJ1-6, the full variable domain is DGGITQSPKYLFRKEGQNVTLSCEQNLNHDAMYWYRQDPGQGLRLIYYSQIVNDFQKGDIAEGYSVSREKKESFPLTVTSAQKNPTAFYLCASSVAGGNSPLHFGNGTRLTVT.

The chain recombines TRBV19 with TRBJ1-6, with 7 nucleotides matching TRBD1. The CDR3 is 15 residues long. After removal of 3 bases from V and 5 bases from J, the junction contained 4 bases not matched to a gene. CDR1 is LNHDA, CDR2 SQIVND, per germline (reference sequence). As DNA, the CDR3 is TGTGCCAGTAGTATGACCGGGACAGATAATTCACCCCTCCACTTT. Translating it yields CASSMTGTDNSPLHF.

This sequence joins TRBV6-6 and TRBJ2-3; 7 bases line up with TRBD1. Per the germline V gene, CDR1 is MNHNY and CDR2 is SVGAGI (reference sequence). The CDR3 has 15 amino acids. V dropped 7 bases and J dropped 2; count of bases not matched to a gene: 9. The CDR3 coding sequence is TGTGCCAGCACCTCGACAGGGCTACCCACAGATACGCAGTATTTT. It encodes CASTSTGLPTDTQYF.

V and J are TRBV4-1 and TRBJ1-2; the D gene is possibly TRBD1 (5 bases). With 3 bases removed from V and 4 bases from J, the gap between germline ends came to 15 bases. CDR1 and CDR2 from the germline V gene are MGHRA and YSYEKL. This CDR3 has 15 residues. The CDR3 bases are TGCGCCAGCAGCCACCAAGTTCAGGGTGGCTATGGCTACACCTTC. Translating it yields CASSHQVQGGYGYTF.

The V and J genes are TRBV18 and TRBJ2-6; no clear D. The V end lost 2 bases, the J end lost 2 bases, and 7 bases lay between the germline ends. The CDR3 is 15 residues long. The germline CDR1 and CDR2 sequences are KGHSH and LQKENI. Written as DNA, the CDR3 is TGTGCCAGCTCACCAGGTTCGGCTGGGGCCAACGTCCTGACTTTC. Translating it yields CASSPGSAGANVLTF. Variable domain in full (rest from reference TRBV18 and TRBJ2-6): NAGVMQNPRHLVRRRGQEARLRCSPMKGHSHVYWYRQLPEEGLKFMVYLQKENIIDESGMPKERFSAEFPKEGPSILRIQQVVRGDSAAYFCASSPGSAGANVLTFGAGSRLTVL.

This rearrangement joins TRBV6-1 to TRBJ2-5; 9 nucleotides agree with TRBD2. The CDR3 spans 15 residues. With V trimmed by 3 bases and J by 0 bases, 2 bases remained unmatched. Germline CDR1 MNHNS, CDR2 SASEGT. The CDR3 DNA reads as TGTGCCAGCAGTGATGTAGCGGGGGACCAAGAGACCCAGTACTTC. It translates to CASSDVAGDQETQYF.

The chain has TRBV28 and TRBJ2-1, with a tentative D call TRBD2 (5 bases). The CDR3 loop spans 12 amino acids. Germline CDR1 is MDHEN and CDR2 is SYDVKM. V lost 3 bases to trimming and J lost 10 bases, with 10 bases between them. DNA for the CDR3: TGTGCCAGCAGTTTCTTGCAGCGGGAGCAGTTCTTC. It yields the protein CASSFLQREQFF.

The chain has TRBV4-1 and TRBJ1-4; D uncertain. The V gene lost 4 bases and the J gene lost 8 bases, with 20 bases spanning the gap. This CDR3 contains 16 residues. The germline gives CDR1 MGHRA, CDR2 YSYEKL. The CDR3 protein is CASSPPTKGGGEKLFF. The CDR3 DNA reads TGCGCCAGCAGCCCTCCAACGAAGGGCGGAGGGGAAAAACTGTTTTTT.

The chain couples TRBV6-1 to TRBJ2-7; tentatively, D is TRBD2 (5 bases). Trimming cost V 2 bases and J 0 bases, with 11 bases left between them. Germline V CDR1 and CDR2: MNHNS, SASEGT. This CDR3 is 15 amino acids long. The CDR3 reads CASSEYAGSSYEQYF. CDR3 nucleotide sequence: TGTGCCAGCAGTGAATATGCTGGGAGCTCCTACGAGCAGTACTTC.

V usage is TRBV9 and J usage is TRBJ2-2, with TRBD1 as a possible D gene (6 bases). CDR3 length: 14 residues. Germline CDR1 is SGDLS and CDR2 is YYNGEE. V lost 3 bases, J lost 4 bases, and 10 bases lay in between. CDR3 bases: TGTGCCAGCAGCGGAGGACAGAGCACCGGGGAGCTGTTTTTT. Amino acids: CASSGGQSTGELFF.

The chain recombines TRBV29-1 with TRBJ2-3, with TRBD2 as a possible D gene (6 bases). Germline CDR1 and CDR2: SQVTM and ANQGSEA. There are 13 residues in the CDR3. V shed 3 bases and J shed 2 bases, with 9 bases lying between them. The CDR3 DNA follows: TGCAGCGTTGAGCGGGACTTCACAGATACGCAGTATTTT. It is translated as CSVERDFTDTQYF.

The genes are TRBV14 and TRBJ1-2; 8 bases are a match to TRBD1. The J segment lost 2 bases and the V segment lost 4 bases, leaving 6 bases of the junction unmatched. The CDR3 length is 15 residues. The germline gives CDR1 SGHDN, CDR2 FVKESK. The CDR3 reads CASSPRTGSNYGYTF. The DNA for the CDR3 is TGTGCCAGCAGCCCCAGGACAGGGTCCAACTATGGCTACACCTTC.

The gene calls are TRBV6-4 and TRBJ1-1; 9 bases map to TRBD1. CDR1 and CDR2 (germline): MRHNA, SNTAGT. With 0 bases clipped from V and 4 bases from J, the junction kept 3 bases outside the gene matches. This CDR3 region has 15 residues. The CDR3 coding sequence is TGTGCCAGCAGTGACTCGACAGGGGGTCGCACTGAAGCTTTCTTT. Translating it yields CASSDSTGGRTEAFF.

The rearrangement uses TRBV4-1 and TRBJ2-3, with a tentative D call TRBD2 (5 bases). CDR3 length: 17 amino acids. V gave up 1 base and J gave up 1 base, with 15 bases separating them. Looked up from germline, CDR1 is MGHRA and CDR2 is YSYEKL. CDR3 region: CASSQAYRNGGTDTQYF. As DNA, the CDR3 is TGCGCCAGCAGCCAAGCCTACCGCAACGGGGGCACAGATACGCAGTATTTT.

This clone has a handful of counts. The chain carries TRBV19 and TRBJ1-6, with a weak D call TRBD1 (5 bases). Trimming stripped 3 bases from V and 12 bases from J, with 12 bases between. The CDR3 contains 13 residues. Germline V CDR1 and CDR2: LNHDA, SQIVND (reference sequence). DNA of the CDR3: TGTGCCAGTAGTATTGCCGGGGGTGAACCCCTCCACTTT. Encoded protein: CASSIAGGEPLHF.